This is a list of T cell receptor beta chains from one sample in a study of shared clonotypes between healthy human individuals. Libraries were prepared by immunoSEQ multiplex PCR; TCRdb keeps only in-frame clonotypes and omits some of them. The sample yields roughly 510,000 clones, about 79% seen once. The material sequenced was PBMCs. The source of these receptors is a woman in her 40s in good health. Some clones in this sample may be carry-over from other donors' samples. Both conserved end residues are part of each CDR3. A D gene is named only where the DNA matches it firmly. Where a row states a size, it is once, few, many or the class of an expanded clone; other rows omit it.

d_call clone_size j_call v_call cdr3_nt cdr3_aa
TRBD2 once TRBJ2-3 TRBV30 TGTGCCTGGAGCCTCGGACTAGCGGGGACAGATACGCAGTATTTT CAWSLGLAGTDTQYF
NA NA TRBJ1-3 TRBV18 TGTGCCAGCTCACAGGTTGACTCTGGAAACACCATATATTTT CASSQVDSGNTIYF
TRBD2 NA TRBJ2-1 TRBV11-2 TGTGCCAGCAGCTTAGGGCATTCGGGGGGTTACAATGAGCAGTTCTTC CASSLGHSGGYNEQFF
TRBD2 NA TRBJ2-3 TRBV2 TGTGCCAGCAGTGAATTTGTTAGCGGGAATACGCAGTATTTT CASSEFVSGNTQYF
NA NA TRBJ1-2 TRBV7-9 TGTGCCAGCAGCCCTGGCAGGGACTATGGCTACACCTTC CASSPGRDYGYTF
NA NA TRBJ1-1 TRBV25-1 TGTGCCAGCAGTGAATATTACAGTGGAGCTTTCTTT CASSEYYSGAFF
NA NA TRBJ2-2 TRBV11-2 TGTGCCAGCACCTCGGCCCTGAACACCGGGGAGCTGTTTTTT CASTSALNTGELFF
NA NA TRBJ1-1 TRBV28 TGTGCCAGCAGGTCACAGGGAGGCACTGAAGCTTTCTTT CASRSQGGTEAFF
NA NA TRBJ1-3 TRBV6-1 TGTGCCAGCAGTGAAAACCTCTACTCTGGAAACACCATATATTTT CASSENLYSGNTIYF
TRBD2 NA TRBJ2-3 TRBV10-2 TGCGCCAGCCTAGCGGGATCGACAGATACGCAGTATTTT CASLAGSTDTQYF
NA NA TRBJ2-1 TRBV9 TGTGCCAGCAGCGGCGGGACTTTCTCCTACAATGAGCAGTTCTTC CASSGGTFSYNEQFF
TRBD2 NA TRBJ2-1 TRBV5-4 TGTGCCAGCAGCTCGGGCGGGAGCGGGAGTTCGTACAATGAGCAGTTCTTC CASSSGGSGSSYNEQFF
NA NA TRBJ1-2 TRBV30 TGTGCCTGGAGTGCTCGTATAGGGGAGGGCTATGGCTACACCTTC CAWSARIGEGYGYTF
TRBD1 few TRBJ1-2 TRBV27 TGTGCCAGCAGTTTAGGAAGGGGGCGAGGCTACACCTTC CASSLGRGRGYTF
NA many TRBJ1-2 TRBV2 TGTGCCAGCAGTGGGGGGCAGAACTATGGCTACACCTTC CASSGGQNYGYTF
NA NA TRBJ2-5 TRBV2 TGTGCCAGCAGCGGCCAGCGGCAAGAGACCCAGTACTTC CASSGQRQETQYF
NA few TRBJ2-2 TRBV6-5 TGTGCCAGCACGCTGGGGTTCCCCGGGGAGCTGTTTTTT CASTLGFPGELFF
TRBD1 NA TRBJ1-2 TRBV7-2 TGTGCCAGCAGCCCGACAGGGGCGGATGGCTACACCTTC CASSPTGADGYTF
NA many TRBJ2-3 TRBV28 TGTGCCAGTGGAGGGCCCACAGATACGCAGTATTTT CASGGPTDTQYF
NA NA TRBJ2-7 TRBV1 TGCACCAGCAGCCAAGGGAGAACTAGCGGGACACAAAAGTCCTACGAGCAGTACTTC CTSSQGRTSGTQKSYEQYF
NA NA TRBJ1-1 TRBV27 TGTGCCAGCAATCCGGCAGGGAACACTGAAGCTTTCTTT CASNPAGNTEAFF
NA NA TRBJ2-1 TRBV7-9 TGTGCCAGCAGCTTCCGATACAATGAGCAGTTCTTC CASSFRYNEQFF
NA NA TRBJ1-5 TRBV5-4 TGTGCCAGCAGCCTAGACAAAAATCAGCCCCAGCATTTT CASSLDKNQPQHF
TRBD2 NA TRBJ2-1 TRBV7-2 TGTGCCAGCAGCTCAATCTGGCGGGAGGGCCTAACCTACAATGAGCAGTTCTTC CASSSIWREGLTYNEQFF
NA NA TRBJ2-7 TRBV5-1 TGCGCCAGCAGGGACAGTCTCTACGAGCAGTACTTC CASRDSLYEQYF
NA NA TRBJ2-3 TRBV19 TGTGCCAGTAGCCCCCCGGAAGGTGATACGCAGTATTTT CASSPPEGDTQYF
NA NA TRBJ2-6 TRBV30 TGTGCCTGGAGTGTTGGTCTCGCTGGGGCCAACGTCCTGACTTTC CAWSVGLAGANVLTF
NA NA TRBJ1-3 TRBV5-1 TGCGCCAGCAGCTTGGCCGGGGGCTTCTCTGGAAACACCATATATTTT CASSLAGGFSGNTIYF
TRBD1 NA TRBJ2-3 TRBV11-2 TGTGCCAGCAGCTTAGCCGGGACAGGGGGCTTTCAAGATACGCAGTATTTT CASSLAGTGGFQDTQYF
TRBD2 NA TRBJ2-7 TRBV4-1 TGCGCCAGCAGCCAGACTAGCGGGAGGACCTACGAGCAGTACTTC CASSQTSGRTYEQYF
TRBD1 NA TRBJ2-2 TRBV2 TGTGCCAGCATGGTCCGACAGGGCTATTATCGGGAGCTGTTTTTT CASMVRQGYYRELFF
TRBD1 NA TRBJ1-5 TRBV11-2 TGTGCCAGCAGCCTGACAGGGCGGAATCAGCCCCAGCATTTT CASSLTGRNQPQHF
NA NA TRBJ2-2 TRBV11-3 TGTGCCAGCAGCTTAGATCGTGGGACCGGGGAGCTGTTTTTT CASSLDRGTGELFF
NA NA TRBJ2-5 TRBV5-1 TGCGCCAGCAGCAGCGAAACTAGGACAGAGACCCAGTACTTC CASSSETRTETQYF
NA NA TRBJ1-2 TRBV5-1 TGCGCCAGCAGCTTCTCTCCAGGGCCTAACTATGGCTACACCTTC CASSFSPGPNYGYTF
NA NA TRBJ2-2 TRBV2 TGTGCCAGCAGTTTTGGACTTAACACCGGGGAGCTGTTTTTT CASSFGLNTGELFF
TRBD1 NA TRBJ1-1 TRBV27 TGTGCCAGCAGTTTAAGTGGACAGGGGTTTTATATCACTGAAGCTTTCTTT CASSLSGQGFYITEAFF
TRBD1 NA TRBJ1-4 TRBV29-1 TGCAGCGTTGAAGTTCCGCCAGGGGGAAATGAAAAACTGTTTTTT CSVEVPPGGNEKLFF
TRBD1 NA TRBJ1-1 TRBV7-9 TGTGCCAGCATAGAAAAGGGGGCGCGGGTGAACACTGAAGCTTTCTTT CASIEKGARVNTEAFF
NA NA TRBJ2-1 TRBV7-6 TGTGCCAGCAGCTTATACCGGTCTGAGGGCAATGAGCAGTTCTTC CASSLYRSEGNEQFF
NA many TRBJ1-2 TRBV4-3 TGCGCCAGCAGCCAAGACAGGAGTAACTATGGCTACACCTTC CASSQDRSNYGYTF
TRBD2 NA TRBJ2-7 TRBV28 TGTGCCAGCAGCACCGGGACTAGCGGGAAGTACGAGCAGTACTTC CASSTGTSGKYEQYF
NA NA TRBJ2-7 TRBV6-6 TGTGCCAGCAGTGTGCTGGGCCCCCCCTACTACGAGCAGTACTTC CASSVLGPPYYEQYF
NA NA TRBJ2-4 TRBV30 TGTGCCTGGGGGCTGGCAGTGGACATAAACATTCAGTACTTC CAWGLAVDINIQYF
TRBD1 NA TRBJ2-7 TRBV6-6 TGTGCCAGCGAAGGGGACAGAAGCTACGAGCAGTACTTC CASEGDRSYEQYF
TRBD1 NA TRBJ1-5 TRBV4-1 TGCGCCAGCAGCCAAGATAGGGGCACAGGGGGACAGCCCCAGCATTTT CASSQDRGTGGQPQHF
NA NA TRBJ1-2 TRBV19 TGTGCCAGTAGTATATACGCCGGGGAGGACTATGGCTACACCTTC CASSIYAGEDYGYTF
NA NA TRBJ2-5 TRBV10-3 TGTGCCATCAGTGAATCGTCGGGGAGGGAGACCCAGTACTTC CAISESSGRETQYF
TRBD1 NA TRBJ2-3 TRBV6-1 TGTGCCAGCAGTGAGCCGGGACAGGGTGGCTCAGATACGCAGTATTTT CASSEPGQGGSDTQYF
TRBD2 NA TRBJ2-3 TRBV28 TGTGCCAGCAGTTTAGCGGGAGGAGATACGCAGTATTTT CASSLAGGDTQYF
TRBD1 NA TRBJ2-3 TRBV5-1 TGCGCCAGCAGCTTGAGGGGGACAGGGGCTAGCACAGATACGCAGTATTTT CASSLRGTGASTDTQYF
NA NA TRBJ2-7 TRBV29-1 TGCAGCGTTGGGACAGAGTACGAGCAGTACTTC CSVGTEYEQYF